This paragraph reports one T cell receptor beta chain. This entry comes from a study of blood T cell repertoires in COVID-19. Study-level background: Material from acute and convalescent COVID-19 was sourced from the United States, Italy and Spain. The cDNA or gDNA used as material had been derived from T cells, B-cell-depleted T cells, or PBMCs.

V lost 6 bases to trimming and J lost 5 bases; unmatched junction nucleotides: 10. Germline V lookup: CDR1 SNHLY, CDR2 FYNNEI. The CDR3 is 14 amino acids. Per the original methods: Using reference gene primer amplification, nucleated cell counts were estimated. Using immunoSEQ multiplex PCR, the repertoire was profiled, and TCRdb retains in-frame clones only, with some absent. Clonal size and the V and J genes are those of that table, whereas D and trimming came from the DNA. The sample holds some 210,000 clones, almost 85% seen once. The sequence came from a woman in her sixties or seventies with active or convalescent COVID-19. The chain uses TRBV2 and TRBJ2-7; 7 positions agree with TRBD2. Input material: peripheral blood. The CDR3 bases are TGTGCCAGCAGGACCGGCGGGAGTACCCACGAGCAGTACTTC. Translating it yields CASRTGGSTHEQYF.